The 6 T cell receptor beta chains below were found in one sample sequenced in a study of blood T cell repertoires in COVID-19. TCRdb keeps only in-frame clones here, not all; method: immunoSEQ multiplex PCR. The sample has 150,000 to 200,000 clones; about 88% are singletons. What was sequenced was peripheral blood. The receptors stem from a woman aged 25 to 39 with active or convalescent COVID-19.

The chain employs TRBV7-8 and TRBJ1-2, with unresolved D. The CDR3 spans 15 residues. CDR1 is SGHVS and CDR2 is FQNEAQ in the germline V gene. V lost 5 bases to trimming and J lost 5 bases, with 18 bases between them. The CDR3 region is CASSPNLTPGYGYTF. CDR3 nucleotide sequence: TGTGCCAGCAGCCCCAACCTAACTCCGGGGTATGGCTACACCTTC.

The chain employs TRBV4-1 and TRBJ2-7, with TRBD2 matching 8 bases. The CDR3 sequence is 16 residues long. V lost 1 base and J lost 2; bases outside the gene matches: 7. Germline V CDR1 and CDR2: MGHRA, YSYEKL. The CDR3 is CASSQVPERGPYEQYF. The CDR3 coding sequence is TGCGCCAGCAGCCAAGTTCCTGAGCGGGGGCCCTACGAGCAGTACTTC.

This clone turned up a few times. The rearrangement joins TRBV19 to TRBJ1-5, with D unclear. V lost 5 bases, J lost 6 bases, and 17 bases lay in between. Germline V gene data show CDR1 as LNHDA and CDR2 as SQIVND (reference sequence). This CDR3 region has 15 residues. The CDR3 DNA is TGTGCCAGTAGTCCCCTCCCCCTGGGCTCTCAGCCCCAGCATTTT. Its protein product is CASSPLPLGSQPQHF.

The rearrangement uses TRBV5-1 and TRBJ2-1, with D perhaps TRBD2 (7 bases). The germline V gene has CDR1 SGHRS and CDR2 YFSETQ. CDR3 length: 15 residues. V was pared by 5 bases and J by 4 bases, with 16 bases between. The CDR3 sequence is CASRVGGGSYNEQFF. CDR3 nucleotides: TGCGCCAGCAGGGTGGGCGGGGGCTCATACAATGAGCAGTTCTTC.

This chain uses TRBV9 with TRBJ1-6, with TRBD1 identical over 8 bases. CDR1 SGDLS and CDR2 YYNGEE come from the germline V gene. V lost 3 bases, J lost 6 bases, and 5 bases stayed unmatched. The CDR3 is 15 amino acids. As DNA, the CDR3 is TGTGCCAGCAGCGCGGAGGGACAGGCTAATTCACCCCTCCACTTT. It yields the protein CASSAEGQANSPLHF. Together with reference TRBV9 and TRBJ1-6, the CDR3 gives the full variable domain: DSGVTQTPKHLITATGQRVTLRCSPRSGDLSVYWYQQSLDQGLQFLIQYYNGEERAKGNILERFSAQQFPDLHSELNLSSLELGDSALYFCASSAEGQANSPLHFGNGTRLTVT.

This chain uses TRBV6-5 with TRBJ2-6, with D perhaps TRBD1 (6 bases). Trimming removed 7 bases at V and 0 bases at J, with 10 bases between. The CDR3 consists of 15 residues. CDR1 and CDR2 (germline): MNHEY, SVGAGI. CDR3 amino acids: CASIPQGSGANVLTF. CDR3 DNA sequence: TGTGCCAGCATTCCACAGGGCTCTGGGGCCAACGTCCTGACTTTC.